This TCR beta chain was observed in a study of T cell repertoires in cytomegalovirus infection. Using its own MiXCR run on the reads, TCRdb lists one record per CDR3 protein. The sample includes hundreds of thousands of distinct CDR3 sequences, 20% to 25% of them seen just once. Germline values: CDR1 SGHDN, CDR2 FVKESK. There are 15 residues in the CDR3. The junction had 6 bases not matched to a gene; V was cut back by 2 bases and J by 7 bases. This clonotype has only a few counts. This receptor was obtained from a human donor in good health (CMV status not recorded). Some clones in this sample may be carry-over from other donors' samples. The gene calls are TRBV14 and TRBJ2-1; 9 bases are a match to TRBD2. Sequences were obtained from CD8+ T cells from PBMCs. The CDR3 spells CASSQLAGAQNEQFF. The CDR3 DNA follows: TGTGCCAGCAGCCAATTAGCGGGGGCGCAGAATGAGCAGTTCTTC.